The clone carrying this T cell receptor (beta chain) was counted at least ten times. Its antigen is not identified. Molecular barcoding with unique molecular identifiers was used for the TCRbeta library. TCRdb analysed the PCR reads with MiXCR anew, one entry per CDR3 protein. The data show approximately 650,000 distinct CDR3 sequences, less than 15% seen once. Trimming removed 5 bases from V and 8 bases from J, with 12 bases in between. The CDR3 has 12 residues. The data belong to a study of T-cell reconstitution after alpha-beta-depleted transplantation in children. Notes on the study in general: T-cell counts and diversity were attributed mostly to newly produced T cells one year after transplant.

The TCR was taken from a girl aged 2 to 10 with congenital amegakaryocytic thrombocytopenia, due to receive a stem cell transplant. Sample: PBMCs, taken before TCRalphabeta/CD19-depleted stem cell transplant. The chain links TRBV12-3 or TRBV12-4 to TRBJ1-1; the D is unclear. CDR3 coding DNA: TGTGCCAGCAGTCACAATAGCAGGGAAGCTTTCTTT. Translating gives CASSHNSREAFF.